This paragraph reports one T cell receptor beta chain. Germline loops: CDR1 SGHVS, CDR2 FNYEAQ. The CDR3 has 15 amino acids. Trimming at V came to 3 bases and at J to 7 bases, leaving 8 bases not matched to a gene. Original processing methods: Estimation of nucleated cell counts relied on the amplification of reference gene primers. Using immunoSEQ multiplex PCR, the repertoire was profiled, and TCRdb retains in-frame clones only, with some absent. D and trimming come from the DNA, and the V and J calls and clone size come from that table. This table holds over 85,000 clones, around four fifths found once. This sample stems from a study of blood T cell repertoires in COVID-19. Across the whole study: Collection of acute and convalescent COVID-19 samples took place in the United States, Italy and Spain. T cells, B-cell-depleted T cells, or PBMCs supplied cDNA or gDNA.

The source of this sequence is a woman in her 70s with acute or convalescent COVID-19. Sequencing input: peripheral blood. The chain recombines TRBV7-6 with TRBJ1-2, with 10 nucleotides matching TRBD1. The CDR3 DNA reads as TGTGCCAGCAGCTTCATGGGACAGGGGAACGGTGGCTACACCTTC. Translating gives CASSFMGQGNGGYTF.